The source of this T cell receptor beta chain is a study of OX40 agonist ivuxolimab in advanced cancers. Study details: People who had prior anti-PD-1, anti-PD-L1 or anti-CTLA-4 therapy could take part, and about 40% had some.

Baseline was the first blood sampling point, followed by cycle 4 day 1 and cycle 7 day 1. Note on this clone: Antigen specificity is unknown.

The method was immunoSEQ multiplex PCR; TCRdb's version includes in-frame clones alone and lacks a portion of them. The sample shows about 89,000 clones, about nine tenths of them seen only once. Notes on the study in general: At doses 0.1 to 3.0 mg/kg, CD4+ and CD8+ clones expanded.

The origin of this receptor is an adult with an advanced solid tumor such as melanoma, head and neck, liver or kidney cancer. This specimen was CD4+ or CD8+ T cells sorted from blood, taken in a trial of the OX40 agonist ivuxolimab.

The CDR3 loop reads CASSLYGAIGYNEQFF. The CDR3 DNA follows: TGTGCCAGCAGTTTATATGGGGCAATAGGGTACAATGAGCAGTTCTTC. V gene TRBV28 combines with J gene TRBJ2-1; possible D gene TRBD1, 5 bases. Deletions cut 1 base from V and 4 bases from J, with 14 bases between. The germline V gene has CDR1 MDHEN and CDR2 SYDVKM. The CDR3 consists of 16 residues. The full variable domain, with the rest looked up from reference TRBV28 and TRBJ2-1, is DVKVTQSSRYLVKRTGEKVFLECVQDMDHENMFWYRQDPGLGLRLIYFSYDVKMKEKGDIPEGYSVSREKKERFSLILESASTNQTSMYLCASSLYGAIGYNEQFFGPGTRLTVL.